The clone carrying this TCR beta chain was seen repeatedly, ten times or more. The data belong to a study of T-cell reconstitution after alpha-beta-depleted transplantation in children. A library of TCRbeta sequences, prepared with unique molecular identifiers, was generated. One entry per CDR3 protein results from TCRdb running MiXCR on the PCR reads. The sample has 450,000 to 500,000 distinct CDR3 sequences; roughly an eighth are singletons. This CDR3 is built from 16 residues. Per the germline V gene, CDR1 is SGDLS and CDR2 is YYNGEE. Trimming took 4 bases from V and 6 from J, leaving 19 bases between them.

This sample comprised PBMCs from the stem cell graft donor, obtained from the stem cell graft. The rearrangement joins TRBV9 to TRBJ2-2; tentatively, D is TRBD2 (5 bases). The sequence was obtained from a human donor who donated a stem cell graft to a child with combined immunodeficiency. The CDR3 DNA is TGTGCCAGCAGCCCCTCACGGGTGAGGGCGTCCGGGGAGCTGTTTTTT. Protein: CASSPSRVRASGELFF.